This is a list of T cell receptor beta chains from one sample in a study of T cell clones after liver transplantation. Profiled with immunoSEQ multiplex PCR; TCRdb holds only in-frame clones, not every one. The top ten hold around 15% of the sample, which has about 47,000 clones, about 90% seen once. The input for sequencing was CD8+ T cells from blood, taken 12 months after liver transplant. Every receptor here comes from a human patient who received a liver transplant. Some T cells may be supplied by the graft donor. Each CDR3 is given with its conserved first and last residue. A D gene is named only where the DNA matches it firmly. The size of a clone is reported for some rows only, either as once, few or many, or as a class for expanded clones.

clone size: .
D gene: .
J gene: TRBJ2-7
V gene: TRBV5-5
CDR3 DNA: TGTGCCAGCAGCTTTAGGTACGAGCAGTACTTC
CDR3 protein: CASSFRYEQYF

clone size: .
D gene: TRBD2
J gene: TRBJ2-1
V gene: TRBV6-1
CDR3 DNA: TGTGCCAGCAGTCCGGGACTAGAGCACAATGAGCAGTTCTTC
CDR3 protein: CASSPGLEHNEQFF

clone size: .
D gene: .
J gene: TRBJ2-7
V gene: TRBV27
CDR3 DNA: TGTGCCAGCAGTTTAGTCAGGGAAACTGCCTACGAGCAGTACTTC
CDR3 protein: CASSLVRETAYEQYF

clone size: .
D gene: TRBD1
J gene: TRBJ1-5
V gene: TRBV6-4
CDR3 DNA: TGTGCCAGCAGTGAGTTGGACCGGGACAGCTTCAATCAGCCCCAGCATTTT
CDR3 protein: CASSELDRDSFNQPQHF

clone size: .
D gene: .
J gene: TRBJ2-2
V gene: TRBV27
CDR3 DNA: TGTGCCAGCAGTCCGGGATTATACGGGGAGCTGTTTTTT
CDR3 protein: CASSPGLYGELFF

clone size: .
D gene: .
J gene: TRBJ2-7
V gene: TRBV9
CDR3 DNA: TGTGCCAGCAGCGCCCCGGGGGGCATATACGAGCAGTACTTC
CDR3 protein: CASSAPGGIYEQYF

clone size: .
D gene: .
J gene: TRBJ1-1
V gene: TRBV19
CDR3 DNA: TGTGCCAGTAGTATAGCGGGGATGAACACTGAAGCTTTCTTT
CDR3 protein: CASSIAGMNTEAFF

clone size: .
D gene: .
J gene: TRBJ1-2
V gene: TRBV28
CDR3 DNA: TGTGCCAGCAGTATTTCAGGGAACTATGGCTACACCTTC
CDR3 protein: CASSISGNYGYTF

clone size: .
D gene: TRBD1
J gene: TRBJ2-4
V gene: TRBV28
CDR3 DNA: TGTGCCAGCAGGCCCACAGGGGGCATTCAGTACTTC
CDR3 protein: CASRPTGGIQYF

clone size: once
D gene: .
J gene: TRBJ1-1
V gene: TRBV28
CDR3 DNA: TGTGCCAGCAGTTTATCGACAGACCTACTGAACACTGAAGCTTTCTTT
CDR3 protein: CASSLSTDLLNTEAFF

clone size: few
D gene: .
J gene: TRBJ1-2
V gene: TRBV18
CDR3 DNA: TGTGCCAGCTCACGGGCGGAGGGTCAGCCCGGACACTATGGCTACACCTTC
CDR3 protein: CASSRAEGQPGHYGYTF